The following is a T cell receptor beta chain sequence with its context. The sample comes from a study of blood T cell repertoires in COVID-19. J was trimmed by 6 bases and V by 4 bases; bases with no gene match: 3. This CDR3 is built from 14 residues. From germline, CDR1 is LGHNA and CDR2 YSLEER. TCRdb keeps only in-frame clones here, not all; method: immunoSEQ multiplex PCR. The sample yields approximately 300,000 clones, approximately 90% seen once. V is TRBV4-3 and J is TRBJ2-4; 10 bases map to TRBD2. This TCR was sampled from a woman in her 50s with COVID-19, enrolled during active disease. The sequencing sample was made of peripheral blood. In DNA form, the CDR3 reads TGCGCCAGCAGCCCTGGACTAGCGGTAAACATTCAGTACTTC. Its protein product is CASSPGLAVNIQYF.